This note documents a single T cell receptor (beta chain) sequence. This may stem from a read error, because a much larger clone lies one nucleotide away. These data belong to a study of T cells in Graves' hyperthyroidism and ophthalmopathy. This CDR3 spans 12 amino acids. V was cut by 5 bases and J by 7 bases, with 11 bases left in between. CDR1 and CDR2 (germline): SEHNR, FQNEAQ (reference sequence). The CDR3 regions of TCR beta were amplified from RNA transcripts. In the first-round RT-PCR of the TCR CDR3, the HTBI primer set was used. TCRdb re-derived calls from the multiplex PCR reads in MiXCR, one entry per CDR3 protein. Of some 510,000 distinct CDR3 sequences detected, roughly 50% appear once; the ten largest clones hold 8.2%.

This clonotype was sampled from a woman in her late teens or twenties with Graves' hyperthyroidism. Sequencing input: peripheral blood or thyroid tissue (not recorded which). The chain joins TRBV7-9 to TRBJ1-1; D is unclear. The DNA for the CDR3 is TGTGCCAGCAGCGCAGCCGTGGTTGAAGCTTTCTTT. Protein: CASSAAVVEAFF.